Listed below are T cell receptor beta chains from one sample, sequenced in a study of OX40 agonist ivuxolimab in advanced cancers. Profiled with immunoSEQ multiplex PCR; TCRdb holds only in-frame clones, not every one. This table holds 55,000 to 80,000 clones, more than 65% found once. The sample consisted of CD4+ or CD8+ T cells sorted from blood, taken in a trial of the OX40 agonist ivuxolimab. Receptors were obtained from an adult with an advanced solid tumor such as melanoma, head and neck, liver or kidney cancer. The CDR3 runs from the conserved cysteine through the conserved F or W. The order of the fields is V gene, CDR3 length, CDR3 protein.

v_call: TRBV4-3
cdr3_length: 18
cdr3_aa: CASSQDRVIGGRLYEQYF

v_call: TRBV11-3
cdr3_length: 14
cdr3_aa: CASSLGQNTGELFF

v_call: TRBV7-9
cdr3_length: 13
cdr3_aa: CASSTPNRNTIYF

v_call: TRBV7-9
cdr3_length: 12
cdr3_aa: CASSLAGTGQFF

v_call: TRBV4-2
cdr3_length: 15
cdr3_aa: CASSSEGGASSPLHF

v_call: TRBV28
cdr3_length: 18
cdr3_aa: CASSSTGSQVSLSGELFF

v_call: TRBV5-1
cdr3_length: 13
cdr3_aa: CASSFGGTGELFF

v_call: TRBV10-3
cdr3_length: 14
cdr3_aa: CAISERQGITEAFF

v_call: TRBV6-5
cdr3_length: 14
cdr3_aa: CASSYDRAPYGYTF

v_call: TRBV30
cdr3_length: 11
cdr3_aa: CAWITAGELFF

v_call: TRBV30
cdr3_length: 18
cdr3_aa: CAWSPNRASGRATGELFF

v_call: TRBV25-1
cdr3_length: 16
cdr3_aa: CASSVGRLPTNEKLFF

v_call: TRBV6-5
cdr3_length: 13
cdr3_aa: CASSSGQHTEAFF

v_call: TRBV27
cdr3_length: 15
cdr3_aa: CASSLGAGGRNEQFF

v_call: TRBV4-2
cdr3_length: 16
cdr3_aa: CASSPTSLQGDYGYTF

v_call: TRBV6-5
cdr3_length: 15
cdr3_aa: CASSYSSTGGDGYTF

v_call: TRBV5-5
cdr3_length: 13
cdr3_aa: CASSPSPDTEAFF

v_call: TRBV7-2
cdr3_length: 18
cdr3_aa: CASSIISGLREDYNEQFF

v_call: TRBV7-3
cdr3_length: 12
cdr3_aa: CASSWNRGELFF

v_call: TRBV6-6
cdr3_length: 14
cdr3_aa: CASSYPDRAYGYTF

v_call: TRBV5-4
cdr3_length: 18
cdr3_aa: CASSQRETGLAASYEQYF

v_call: TRBV28
cdr3_length: 19
cdr3_aa: CASSGSPHAPGSGANVLTF

v_call: TRBV15
cdr3_length: 17
cdr3_aa: CATSSSFEGAGNQPQHF

v_call: TRBV28
cdr3_length: 13
cdr3_aa: CASRWQANTEAFF

v_call: TRBV11-2
cdr3_length: 13
cdr3_aa: CASSLLSGTEAFF

v_call: TRBV5-1
cdr3_length: 14
cdr3_aa: CASSWATSDNEQFF

v_call: TRBV28
cdr3_length: 16
cdr3_aa: CASSPYGVLAKNIQYF

v_call: TRBV19
cdr3_length: 16
cdr3_aa: CASSSPFGGIDNEQFF

v_call: TRBV7-8
cdr3_length: 16
cdr3_aa: CASSLGGVTGANVLTF

v_call: TRBV5-1
cdr3_length: 19
cdr3_aa: CASSPTGTSGGSSYNEQFF

v_call: TRBV18
cdr3_length: 12
cdr3_aa: CASSPPTGTQHF

v_call: TRBV28
cdr3_length: 16
cdr3_aa: CASSFRRTSLLETQYF

v_call: TRBV28
cdr3_length: 15
cdr3_aa: CASSDMTSGKDIQYF

v_call: TRBV7-8
cdr3_length: 17
cdr3_aa: CASSRSRGGWRDTEAFF

v_call: TRBV18
cdr3_length: 15
cdr3_aa: CASSPRTASTGELFF

v_call: TRBV10-2
cdr3_length: 14
cdr3_aa: CASSEPGTAYGYTF

v_call: TRBV5-5
cdr3_length: 16
cdr3_aa: CASSLLRDSSGNTIYF

v_call: TRBV27
cdr3_length: 14
cdr3_aa: CASTTAGGLETQYF

v_call: TRBV5-1
cdr3_length: 15
cdr3_aa: CASSQGLAGGLEQFF

v_call: TRBV7-2
cdr3_length: 15
cdr3_aa: CASSTLWGQAGELFF

v_call: TRBV10-3
cdr3_length: 16
cdr3_aa: CAISEPGQGLGGTQYF

v_call: TRBV5-1
cdr3_length: 17
cdr3_aa: CASSPPGTGGNAGELFF

v_call: TRBV28
cdr3_length: 12
cdr3_aa: CASSVGGQPQHF

v_call: TRBV18
cdr3_length: 14
cdr3_aa: CASSPPGTTDTQYF

v_call: TRBV6-6
cdr3_length: 12
cdr3_aa: CATRGGSYGYTF

v_call: TRBV7-9
cdr3_length: 14
cdr3_aa: CASSLVGQAYEQYF

v_call: TRBV19
cdr3_length: 12
cdr3_aa: CASSISNTEAFF

v_call: TRBV4-3
cdr3_length: 16
cdr3_aa: CASSQEVSISYNEQFF

v_call: TRBV14
cdr3_length: 16
cdr3_aa: CAVSDRARSGANVLTF

v_call: TRBV11-3
cdr3_length: 14
cdr3_aa: CASSLTGSGNEQFF

v_call: TRBV6-6
cdr3_length: 16
cdr3_aa: CASSYVRPSSTDTQYF

v_call: TRBV5-1
cdr3_length: 15
cdr3_aa: CASGLGQGAADTQYF

v_call: TRBV5-8
cdr3_length: 13
cdr3_aa: CASSRTGPYGYTF

v_call: TRBV7-9
cdr3_length: 16
cdr3_aa: CASSAGKAGLNQPQHF